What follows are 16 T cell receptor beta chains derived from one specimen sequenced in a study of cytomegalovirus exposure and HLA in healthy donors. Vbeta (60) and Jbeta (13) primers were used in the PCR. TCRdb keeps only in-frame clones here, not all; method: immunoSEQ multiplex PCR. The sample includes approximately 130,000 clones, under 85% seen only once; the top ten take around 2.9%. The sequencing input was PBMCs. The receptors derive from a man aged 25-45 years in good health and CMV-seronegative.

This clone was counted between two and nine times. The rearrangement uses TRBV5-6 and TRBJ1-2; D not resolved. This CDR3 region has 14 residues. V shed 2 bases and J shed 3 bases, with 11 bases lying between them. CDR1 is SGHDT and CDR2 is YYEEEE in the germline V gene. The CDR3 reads CASSFFSEDYGYTF. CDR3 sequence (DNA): TGTGCCAGCAGCTTTTTCTCGGAGGACTATGGCTACACCTTC.

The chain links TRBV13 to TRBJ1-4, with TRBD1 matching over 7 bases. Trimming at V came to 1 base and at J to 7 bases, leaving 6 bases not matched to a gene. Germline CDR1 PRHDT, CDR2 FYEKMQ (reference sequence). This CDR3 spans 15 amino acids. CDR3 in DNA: TGTGCCAGCAGCTTAGTTGGGACAGAGGGTGAAAAACTGTTTTTT. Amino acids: CASSLVGTEGEKLFF.

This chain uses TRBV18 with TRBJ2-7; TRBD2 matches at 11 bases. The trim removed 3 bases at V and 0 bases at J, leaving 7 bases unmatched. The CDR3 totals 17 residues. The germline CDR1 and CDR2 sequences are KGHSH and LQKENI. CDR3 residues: CASSPGLAGGSSYEQYF. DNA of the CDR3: TGTGCCAGCTCACCTGGGCTAGCGGGGGGTAGCTCCTACGAGCAGTACTTC.

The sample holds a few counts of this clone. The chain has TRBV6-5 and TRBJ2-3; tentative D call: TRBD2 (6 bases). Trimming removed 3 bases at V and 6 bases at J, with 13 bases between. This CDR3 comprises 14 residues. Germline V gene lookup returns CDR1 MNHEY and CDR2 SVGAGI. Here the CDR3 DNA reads TGTGCCAGCAGTTATGGAGGGATTGGGGATACGCAGTATTTT. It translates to CASSYGGIGDTQYF.

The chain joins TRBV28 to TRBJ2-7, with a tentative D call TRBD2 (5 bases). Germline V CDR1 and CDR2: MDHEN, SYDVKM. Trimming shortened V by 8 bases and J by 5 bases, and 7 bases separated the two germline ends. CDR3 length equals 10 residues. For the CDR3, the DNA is TGTGCCAGCGAGCGGAACGAGCAGTACTTC. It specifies CASERNEQYF.

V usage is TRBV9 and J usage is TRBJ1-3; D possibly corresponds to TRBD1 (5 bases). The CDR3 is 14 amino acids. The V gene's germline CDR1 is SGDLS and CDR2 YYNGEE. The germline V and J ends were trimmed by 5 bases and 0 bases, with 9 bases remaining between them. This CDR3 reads CASSRTSSGNTIYF. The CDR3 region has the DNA TGTGCCAGCAGTAGGACAAGCTCTGGAAACACCATATATTTT.

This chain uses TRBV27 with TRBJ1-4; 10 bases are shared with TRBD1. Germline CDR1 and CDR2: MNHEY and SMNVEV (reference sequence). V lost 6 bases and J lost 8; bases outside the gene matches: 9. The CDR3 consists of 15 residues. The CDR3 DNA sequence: TGTGCCAGCAGGCCCTTGACAGGGGGCGAAGAAAAACTGTTTTTT. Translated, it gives CASRPLTGGEEKLFF.

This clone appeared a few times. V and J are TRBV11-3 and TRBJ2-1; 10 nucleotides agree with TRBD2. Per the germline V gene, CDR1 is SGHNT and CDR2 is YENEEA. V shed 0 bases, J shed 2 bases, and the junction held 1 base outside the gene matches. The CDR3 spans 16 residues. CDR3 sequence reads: CASSLEAGGAYNEQFF. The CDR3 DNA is TGTGCCAGCAGCTTAGAAGCGGGAGGGGCCTACAATGAGCAGTTCTTC.

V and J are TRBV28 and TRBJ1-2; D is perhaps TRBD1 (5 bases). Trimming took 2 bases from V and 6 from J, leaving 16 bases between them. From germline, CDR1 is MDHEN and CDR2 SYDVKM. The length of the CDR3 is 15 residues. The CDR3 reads CASSLLQEGANGYTF. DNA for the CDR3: TGTGCCAGCAGTTTACTCCAGGAAGGGGCTAATGGCTACACCTTC.

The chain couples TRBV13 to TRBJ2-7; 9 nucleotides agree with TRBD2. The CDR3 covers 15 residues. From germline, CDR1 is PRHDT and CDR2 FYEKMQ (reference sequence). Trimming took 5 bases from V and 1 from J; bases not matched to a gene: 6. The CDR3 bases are TGTGCCAGCAGCCTCCAGGGACTAGCTTCCTACGAGCAGTACTTC. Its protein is CASSLQGLASYEQYF.

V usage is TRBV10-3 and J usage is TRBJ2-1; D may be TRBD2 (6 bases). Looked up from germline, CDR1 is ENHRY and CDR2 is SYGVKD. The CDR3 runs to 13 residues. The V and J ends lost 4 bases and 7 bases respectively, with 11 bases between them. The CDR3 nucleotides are TGTGCCATCAGTGTAGGAGGGGTGAATGAGCAGTTCTTC. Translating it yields CAISVGGVNEQFF.

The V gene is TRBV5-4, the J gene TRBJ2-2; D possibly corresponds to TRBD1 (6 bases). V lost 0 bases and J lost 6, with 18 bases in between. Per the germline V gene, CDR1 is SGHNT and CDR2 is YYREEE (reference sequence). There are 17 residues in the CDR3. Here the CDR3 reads CASSLVAGRGIPGELFF. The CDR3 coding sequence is TGTGCCAGCAGCTTGGTCGCAGGCAGGGGTATTCCCGGGGAGCTGTTTTTT.

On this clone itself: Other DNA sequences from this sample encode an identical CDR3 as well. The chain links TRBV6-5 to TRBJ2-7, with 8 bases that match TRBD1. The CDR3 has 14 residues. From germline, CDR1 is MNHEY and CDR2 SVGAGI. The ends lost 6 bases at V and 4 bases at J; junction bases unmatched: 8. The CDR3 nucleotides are TGTGCCAGCAGAAGCGGACAGGGAGAGTACGAGCAGTACTTC. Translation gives CASRSGQGEYEQYF.

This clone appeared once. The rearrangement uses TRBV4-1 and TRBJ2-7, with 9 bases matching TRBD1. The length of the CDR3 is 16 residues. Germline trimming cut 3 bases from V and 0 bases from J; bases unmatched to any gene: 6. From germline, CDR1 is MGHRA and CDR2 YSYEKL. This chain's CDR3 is CASSQGQGEGSYEQYF. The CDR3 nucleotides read TGCGCCAGCAGCCAGGGACAGGGAGAGGGCTCCTACGAGCAGTACTTC.

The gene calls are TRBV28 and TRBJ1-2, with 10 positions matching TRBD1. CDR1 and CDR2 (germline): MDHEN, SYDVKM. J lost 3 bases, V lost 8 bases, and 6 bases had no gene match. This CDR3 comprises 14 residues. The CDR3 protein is CASARQGADYGYTF. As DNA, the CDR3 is TGTGCCAGCGCAAGACAGGGGGCGGACTATGGCTACACCTTC.

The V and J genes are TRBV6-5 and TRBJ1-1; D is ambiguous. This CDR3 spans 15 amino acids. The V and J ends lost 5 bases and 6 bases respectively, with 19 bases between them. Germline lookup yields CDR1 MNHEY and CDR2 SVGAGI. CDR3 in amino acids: CASSIAAGQRAEAFF. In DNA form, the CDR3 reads TGTGCCAGCAGTATCGCCGCGGGCCAACGGGCTGAAGCTTTCTTT.